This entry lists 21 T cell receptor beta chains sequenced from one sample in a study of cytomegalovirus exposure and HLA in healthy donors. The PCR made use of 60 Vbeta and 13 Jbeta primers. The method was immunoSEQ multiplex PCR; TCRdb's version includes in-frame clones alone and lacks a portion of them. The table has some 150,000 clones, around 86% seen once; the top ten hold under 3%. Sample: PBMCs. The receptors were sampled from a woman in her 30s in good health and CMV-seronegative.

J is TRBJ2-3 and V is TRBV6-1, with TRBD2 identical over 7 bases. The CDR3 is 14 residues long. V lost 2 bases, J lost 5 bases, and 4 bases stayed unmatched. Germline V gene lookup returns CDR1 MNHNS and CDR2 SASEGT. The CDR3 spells CASSERGEGDTQYF. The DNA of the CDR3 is TGTGCCAGCAGTGAACGGGGGGAGGGAGATACGCAGTATTTT.

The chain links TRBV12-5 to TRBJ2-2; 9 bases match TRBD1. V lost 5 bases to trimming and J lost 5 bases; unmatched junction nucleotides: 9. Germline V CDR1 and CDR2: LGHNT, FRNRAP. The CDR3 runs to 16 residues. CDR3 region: CASGPRQGVRTGELFF. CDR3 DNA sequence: TGTGCTAGTGGTCCCCGACAGGGGGTTAGAACCGGGGAGCTGTTTTTT.

CDR3 in amino acids: CSVPGQGAVEQYF. DNA for the CDR3: TGCAGCGTACCGGGACAGGGGGCTGTCGAGCAGTACTTC. The chain recombines TRBV29-1 with TRBJ2-7; TRBD1 aligns across 12 bases. CDR3 length: 13 amino acids. Trimming at V came to 6 bases and at J to 6 bases, leaving 6 bases not matched to a gene. In germline, CDR1 is SQVTM, CDR2 ANQGSEA.

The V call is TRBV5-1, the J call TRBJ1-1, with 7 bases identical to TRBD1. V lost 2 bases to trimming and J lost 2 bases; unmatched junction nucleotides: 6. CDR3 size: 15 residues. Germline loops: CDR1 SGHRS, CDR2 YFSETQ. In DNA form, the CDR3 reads TGCGCCAGCAGCTTTGATGGGACAGCAAACACTGAAGCTTTCTTT. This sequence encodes CASSFDGTANTEAFF.

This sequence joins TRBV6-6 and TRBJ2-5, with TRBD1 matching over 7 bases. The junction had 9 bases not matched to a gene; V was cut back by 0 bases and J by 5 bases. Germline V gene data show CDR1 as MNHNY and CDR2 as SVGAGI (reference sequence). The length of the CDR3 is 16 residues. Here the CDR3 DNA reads TGTGCCAGCAGTTACTCGAAACAGGGGATGTTGGAGACCCAGTACTTC. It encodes CASSYSKQGMLETQYF.

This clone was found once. CDR3 DNA: TGTGCCAGCAGCTTAGTCGGCGGAGGGGATTACGAGCAGTACTTC. Translating gives CASSLVGGGDYEQYF. This chain uses TRBV7-2 with TRBJ2-7; D may be TRBD2 (6 bases). Germline V gives CDR1 SGHTA, CDR2 FQGNSA. CDR3 length: 15 residues. V was shortened by 1 base and J by 4 bases, with 14 bases between the two germline ends.

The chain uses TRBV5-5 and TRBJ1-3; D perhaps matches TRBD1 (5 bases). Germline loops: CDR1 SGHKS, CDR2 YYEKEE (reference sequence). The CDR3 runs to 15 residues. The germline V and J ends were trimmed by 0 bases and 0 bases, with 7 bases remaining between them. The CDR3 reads CASSLGGHSGNTIYF. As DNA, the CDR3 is TGTGCCAGCAGCTTGGGGGGCCACTCTGGAAACACCATATATTTT. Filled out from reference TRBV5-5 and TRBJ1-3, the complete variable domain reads DAGVTQSPTHLIKTRGQQVTLRCSPISGHKSVSWYQQVLGQGPQFIFQYYEKEERGRGNFPDRFSARQFPNYSSELNVNALLLGDSALYLCASSLGGHSGNTIYFGEGSWLTVV.

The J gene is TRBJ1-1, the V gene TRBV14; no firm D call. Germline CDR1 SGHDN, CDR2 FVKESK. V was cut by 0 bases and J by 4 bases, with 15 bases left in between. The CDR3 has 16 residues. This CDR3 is CASSQDSWGVGTEAFF. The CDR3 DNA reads TGTGCCAGCAGCCAAGATTCATGGGGAGTAGGCACTGAAGCTTTCTTT.

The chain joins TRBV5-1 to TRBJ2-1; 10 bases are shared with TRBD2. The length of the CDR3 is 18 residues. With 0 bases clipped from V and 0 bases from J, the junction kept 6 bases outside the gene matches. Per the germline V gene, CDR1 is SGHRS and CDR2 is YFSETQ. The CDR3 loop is CASSLVAGLANSYNEQFF. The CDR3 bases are TGCGCCAGCAGCTTGGTGGCGGGACTAGCGAACTCCTACAATGAGCAGTTCTTC.

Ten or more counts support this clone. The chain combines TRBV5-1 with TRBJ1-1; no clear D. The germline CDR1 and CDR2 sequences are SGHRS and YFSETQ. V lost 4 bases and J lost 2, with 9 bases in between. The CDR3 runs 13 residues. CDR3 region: CASSTDTNTEAFF. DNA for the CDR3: TGCGCCAGCAGCACCGATACAAACACTGAAGCTTTCTTT.

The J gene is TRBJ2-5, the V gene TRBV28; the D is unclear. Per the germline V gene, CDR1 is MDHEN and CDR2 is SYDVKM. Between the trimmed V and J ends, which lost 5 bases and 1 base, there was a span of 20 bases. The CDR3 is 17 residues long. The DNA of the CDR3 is TGTGCCAGCAGTCTCTCCGCAGGTTTGCTACCCCAAGAGACCCAGTACTTC. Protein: CASSLSAGLLPQETQYF. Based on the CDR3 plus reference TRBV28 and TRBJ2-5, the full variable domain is DVKVTQSSRYLVKRTGEKVFLECVQDMDHENMFWYRQDPGLGLRLIYFSYDVKMKEKGDIPEGYSVSREKKERFSLILESASTNQTSMYLCASSLSAGLLPQETQYFGPGTRLLVL.

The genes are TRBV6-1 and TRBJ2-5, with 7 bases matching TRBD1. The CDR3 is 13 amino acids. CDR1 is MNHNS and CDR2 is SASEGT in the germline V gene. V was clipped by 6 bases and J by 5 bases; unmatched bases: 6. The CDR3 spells CASRTGRRETQYF. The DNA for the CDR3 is TGTGCCAGCAGGACAGGGCGTCGGGAGACCCAGTACTTC.

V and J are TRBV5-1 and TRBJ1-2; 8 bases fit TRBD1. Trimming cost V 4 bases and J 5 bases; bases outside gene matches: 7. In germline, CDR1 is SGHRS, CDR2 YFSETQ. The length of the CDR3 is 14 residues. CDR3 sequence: CASSPGTGGYGYTF. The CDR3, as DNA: TGCGCCAGCAGCCCCGGAACAGGGGGTTATGGCTACACCTTC. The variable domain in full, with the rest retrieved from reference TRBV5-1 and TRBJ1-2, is KAGVTQTPRYLIKTRGQQVTLSCSPISGHRSVSWYQQTPGQGLQFLFEYFSETQRNKGNFPGRFSGRQFSNSRSEMNVSTLELGDSALYLCASSPGTGGYGYTFGSGTRLTVV.

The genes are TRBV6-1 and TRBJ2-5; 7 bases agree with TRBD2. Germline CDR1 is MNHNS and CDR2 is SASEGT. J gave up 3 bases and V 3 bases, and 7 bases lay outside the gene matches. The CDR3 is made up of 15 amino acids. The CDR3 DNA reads TGTGCCAGCAGTGAGCTGGGGGGGGTGGAAGAGACCCAGTACTTC. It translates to CASSELGGVEETQYF.

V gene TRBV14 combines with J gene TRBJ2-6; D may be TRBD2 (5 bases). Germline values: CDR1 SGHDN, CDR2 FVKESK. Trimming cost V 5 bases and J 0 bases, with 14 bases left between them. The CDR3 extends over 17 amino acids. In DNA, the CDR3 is TGTGCCAGCAGCGACGGGGTTGGGAACTCTGGGGCCAACGTCCTGACTTTC. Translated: CASSDGVGNSGANVLTF.

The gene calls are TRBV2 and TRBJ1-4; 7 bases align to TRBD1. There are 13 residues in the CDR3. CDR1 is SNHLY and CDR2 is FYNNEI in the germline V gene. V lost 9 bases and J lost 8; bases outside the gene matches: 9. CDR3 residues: CARGTASSEKLFF. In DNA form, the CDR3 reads TGTGCCAGGGGGACAGCAAGCAGCGAAAAACTGTTTTTT.

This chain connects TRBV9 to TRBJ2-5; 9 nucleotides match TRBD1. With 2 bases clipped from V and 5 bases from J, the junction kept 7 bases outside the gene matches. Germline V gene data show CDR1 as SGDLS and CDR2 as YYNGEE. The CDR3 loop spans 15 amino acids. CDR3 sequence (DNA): TGTGCCAGCAGCGTCGGGACAGGGCTTGGGGAGACCCAGTACTTC. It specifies CASSVGTGLGETQYF. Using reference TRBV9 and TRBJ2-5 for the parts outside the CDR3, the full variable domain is DSGVTQTPKHLITATGQRVTLRCSPRSGDLSVYWYQQSLDQGLQFLIQYYNGEERAKGNILERFSAQQFPDLHSELNLSSLELGDSALYFCASSVGTGLGETQYFGPGTRLLVL.

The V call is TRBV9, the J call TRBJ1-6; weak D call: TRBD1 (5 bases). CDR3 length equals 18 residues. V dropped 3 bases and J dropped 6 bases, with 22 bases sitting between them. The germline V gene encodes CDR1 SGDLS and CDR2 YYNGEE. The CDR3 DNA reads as TGTGCCAGCAGCGCCCTCGTTAATCAAGGGGATACTAATTCACCCCTCCACTTT. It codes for CASSALVNQGDTNSPLHF.

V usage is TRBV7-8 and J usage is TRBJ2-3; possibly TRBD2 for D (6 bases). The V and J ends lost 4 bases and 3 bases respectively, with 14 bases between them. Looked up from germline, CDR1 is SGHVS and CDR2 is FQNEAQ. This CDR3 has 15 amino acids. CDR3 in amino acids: CASSSRFAGTDTQYF. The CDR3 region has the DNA TGTGCCAGCAGCTCCCGGTTCGCGGGGACAGATACGCAGTATTTT.

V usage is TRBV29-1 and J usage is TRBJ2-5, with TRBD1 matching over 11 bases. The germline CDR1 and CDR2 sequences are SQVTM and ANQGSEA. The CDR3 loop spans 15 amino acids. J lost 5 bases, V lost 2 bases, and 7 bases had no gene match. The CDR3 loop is CSVESGQGALETQYF. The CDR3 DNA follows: TGCAGCGTTGAAAGCGGACAGGGGGCATTGGAGACCCAGTACTTC.

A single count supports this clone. CDR3 sequence (DNA): TGCGCCAGCAGCTTGACAGGGGAGAGTTTCGGGACCCAGTACTTC. The encoded protein is CASSLTGESFGTQYF. The V gene is TRBV5-1, the J gene TRBJ2-5, with 7 bases identical to TRBD1. Unmatched junction bases numbered 10, after V lost 1 base and J lost 7 bases. CDR1 and CDR2 from the germline V gene are SGHRS and YFSETQ. The CDR3 is made up of 15 amino acids.